This passage covers 12 T cell receptor beta chains from one sample sequenced in a study of T cell changes during pregnancy in multiple sclerosis. The method was immunoSEQ multiplex PCR; TCRdb's version includes in-frame clones alone and lacks a portion of them. The sample holds about 46,000 clones, about nine tenths seen once. The source material was CD8+ T cells from peripheral blood mononuclear cells, sampled after pregnancy. The source of these receptors is a female donor with multiple sclerosis, enrolled in a pregnancy study.

As DNA, the CDR3 is TGTGCCAGCAGTTTATCCAGGGGCTATGGCTACACCTTC. Protein product: CASSLSRGYGYTF. The J gene is TRBJ1-2, the V gene TRBV27; tentative D call: TRBD1 (6 bases). The CDR3 is 13 amino acids. The V end lost 0 bases, the J end lost 4 bases, and 6 bases lay between the germline ends. CDR1 is MNHEY, CDR2 SMNVEV, per germline (reference sequence).

V is TRBV19 and J is TRBJ1-2; D is unclear. CDR1 and CDR2 from the germline V gene are LNHDA and SQIVND (reference sequence). This CDR3 comprises 13 residues. Trimming shortened V by 7 bases and J by 8 bases, and 17 bases separated the two germline ends. The CDR3 loop is CASTKNLAEGYTF. In nucleotides, the CDR3 is TGTGCCAGTACGAAAAATCTGGCGGAGGGCTACACCTTC.

This sequence joins TRBV11-2 and TRBJ1-2; 8 nucleotides align to TRBD1. The germline CDR1 and CDR2 sequences are SGHAT and FQNNGV. This CDR3 spans 18 amino acids. V shed 5 bases, J shed 1 base, and the junction held 15 bases outside the gene matches. CDR3 nucleotide sequence: TGTGCCAGCAGCCGGCCGGGTTTCCAGGGGGCCATTAACTATGGCTACACCTTC. This gives the protein CASSRPGFQGAINYGYTF.

Only one count was recorded for this clone. The CDR3 nucleotides read TGTGCCAGCAGCGAAACAGGGTCCTATGGCTACACCTTC. Protein product: CASSETGSYGYTF. The V and J genes are TRBV14 and TRBJ1-2; perhaps TRBD1 as D (6 bases). CDR3 length: 13 amino acids. The V gene's germline CDR1 is SGHDN and CDR2 FVKESK. Trimming shortened V by 5 bases and J by 4 bases, and 11 bases separated the two germline ends. The whole variable domain, remainder taken from reference TRBV14 and TRBJ1-2, is EAGVTQFPSHSVIEKGQTVTLRCDPISGHDNLYWYRRVMGKEIKFLLHFVKESKQDESGMPNNRFLAERTGGTYSTLKVQPAELEDSGVYFCASSETGSYGYTFGSGTRLTVV.

The CDR3 loop reads CASSVVSGPTYEQYF. CDR3 in DNA: TGTGCCAGCAGCGTTGTTAGCGGGCCGACCTACGAGCAGTACTTC. This chain links TRBV9 with TRBJ2-7; 7 bases are shared with TRBD2. The CDR3 runs to 15 residues. V shed 2 bases and J 2 bases; nucleotides not matched to a gene: 7. Germline assignment: CDR1 SGDLS and CDR2 YYNGEE.

The J gene is TRBJ1-3, the V gene TRBV7-8; D is undetermined. Germline V gene lookup returns CDR1 SGHVS and CDR2 FQNEAQ. CDR3 length equals 16 residues. V was cut by 0 bases and J by 0 bases, with 9 bases left in between. The CDR3 DNA is TGTGCCAGCAGCTTAGCGCAGGAATTCTCTGGAAACACCATATATTTT. It specifies CASSLAQEFSGNTIYF.

This chain connects TRBV2 to TRBJ2-1, with 8 bases matching TRBD2. V shed 4 bases, J shed 3 bases, and the junction held 8 bases outside the gene matches. Per the germline V gene, CDR1 is SNHLY and CDR2 is FYNNEI. This CDR3 is 16 amino acids long. DNA of the CDR3: TGTGCCAGCAGTGCGGAGCGACTAGCGAACTACAATGAGCAGTTCTTC. Its translation is CASSAERLANYNEQFF.

The genes are TRBV29-1 and TRBJ1-2, with D possibly matching TRBD1 (5 bases). The CDR3 sequence is 14 residues long. Germline assignment: CDR1 SQVTM and CDR2 ANQGSEA. Deletions cut 3 bases from V and 4 bases from J, with 15 bases between. In nucleotides, the CDR3 is TGCAGCGTTGAGGGGCCGGAATGGTTCTATGGCTACACCTTC. Translated, it gives CSVEGPEWFYGYTF.

The chain couples TRBV4-2 to TRBJ2-7; possibly TRBD1 for D (7 bases). The CDR3 runs to 16 residues. V lost 1 base and J 4 bases, leaving 17 bases between the germline ends. CDR1 is LGHNA and CDR2 is YNFKEQ in the germline V gene. This CDR3 is CASSQAGMEGAYEQYF. The CDR3, as DNA: TGTGCCAGCAGCCAAGCGGGGATGGAGGGGGCTTACGAGCAGTACTTC.

Written as DNA, the CDR3 is TGCGCCAGCAGCCCTTTAGCGGATTACTACAATGAGCAGTTCTTC. Amino acids: CASSPLADYYNEQFF. The chain employs TRBV5-1 and TRBJ2-1, with D tentatively TRBD2 (6 bases). The germline V gene has CDR1 SGHRS and CDR2 YFSETQ. Trimming removed 4 bases at V and 3 bases at J, with 14 bases between. CDR3 length equals 15 residues.

This rearrangement joins TRBV6-5 to TRBJ2-1, with a tentative D call TRBD2 (5 bases). The V gene lost 2 bases and the J gene lost 2 bases, with 10 bases spanning the gap. CDR1 is MNHEY, CDR2 SVGAGI, per germline. This CDR3 has 15 amino acids. CDR3 bases: TGTGCCAGCAGTTACGGACTCGGTGCCTACAATGAGCAGTTCTTC. Its protein is CASSYGLGAYNEQFF.

The rearrangement uses TRBV19 and TRBJ2-7; possibly TRBD1 for D (5 bases). V shed 3 bases and J shed 5 bases, with 14 bases lying between them. CDR1 is LNHDA, CDR2 SQIVND, per germline (reference sequence). This CDR3 spans 14 amino acids. As DNA, the CDR3 is TGTGCCAGTAGTATTCGGCAGGGTGAACACGAGCAGTACTTC. This translates into CASSIRQGEHEQYF.